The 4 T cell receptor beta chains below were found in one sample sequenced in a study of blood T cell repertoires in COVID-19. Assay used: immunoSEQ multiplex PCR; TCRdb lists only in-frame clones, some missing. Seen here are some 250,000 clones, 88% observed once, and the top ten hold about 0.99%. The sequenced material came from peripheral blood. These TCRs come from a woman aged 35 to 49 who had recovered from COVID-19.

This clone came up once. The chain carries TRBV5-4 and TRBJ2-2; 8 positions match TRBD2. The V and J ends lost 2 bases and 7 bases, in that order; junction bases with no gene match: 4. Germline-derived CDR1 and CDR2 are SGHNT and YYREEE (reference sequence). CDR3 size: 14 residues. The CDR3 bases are TGTGCCAGCAGCTTCGGCGGGAGGCTCGGGGAGCTGTTTTTT. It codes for CASSFGGRLGELFF.

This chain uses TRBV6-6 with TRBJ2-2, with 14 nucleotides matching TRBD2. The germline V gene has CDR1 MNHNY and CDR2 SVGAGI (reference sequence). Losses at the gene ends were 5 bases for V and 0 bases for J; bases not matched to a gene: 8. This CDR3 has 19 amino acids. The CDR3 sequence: CASSHRLAGGTPNTGELFF. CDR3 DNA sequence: TGTGCCAGCAGTCACCGACTAGCGGGAGGGACCCCGAACACCGGGGAGCTGTTTTTT.

The chain's CDR3 is CASSYWQGNTIYF. CDR3 sequence (DNA): TGTGCCAGCAGTTACTGGCAGGGTAACACCATATATTTT. The chain links TRBV6-5 to TRBJ1-3; D is perhaps TRBD1 (5 bases). The V and J ends lost 1 base and 7 bases respectively, with 8 bases between them. CDR1 is MNHEY, CDR2 SVGAGI, per germline. This CDR3 comprises 13 residues.

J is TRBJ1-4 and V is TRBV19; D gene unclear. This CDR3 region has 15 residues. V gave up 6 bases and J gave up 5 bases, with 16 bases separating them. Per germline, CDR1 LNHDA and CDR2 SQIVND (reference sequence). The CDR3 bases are TGTGCCAGTAGGCCCGCCGGGATCTCAAATGAAAAACTGTTTTTT. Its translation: CASRPAGISNEKLFF.